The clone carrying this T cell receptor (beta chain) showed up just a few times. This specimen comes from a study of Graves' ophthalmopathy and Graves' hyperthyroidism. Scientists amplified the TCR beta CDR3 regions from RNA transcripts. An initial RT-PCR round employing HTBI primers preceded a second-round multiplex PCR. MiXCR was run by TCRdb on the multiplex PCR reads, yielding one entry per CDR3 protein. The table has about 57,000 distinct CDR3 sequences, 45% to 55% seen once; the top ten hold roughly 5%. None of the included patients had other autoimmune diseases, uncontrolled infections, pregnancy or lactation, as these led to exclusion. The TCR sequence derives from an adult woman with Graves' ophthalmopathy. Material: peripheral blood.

CDR3 nucleotides: TGTGCCAGCAGTTTAAGGGGCAGGGGAAATGGCTACACCTTC. Protein sequence: CASSLRGRGNGYTF. The chain uses TRBV12-3 or TRBV12-4 and TRBJ1-2, with a possible D match to TRBD1 (6 bases). With 2 bases removed from V and 6 bases from J, the gap between germline ends came to 13 bases. This CDR3 has 14 amino acids.